This T cell receptor beta chain was captured in a study of PD-1 blockade in classical Hodgkin lymphoma. This table comes from immunoSEQ multiplex PCR, and its TCRdb copy is limited to in-frame clones, with some not included. The data show 30,000 to 40,000 clones, 76% seen once. This clone showed up just a few times. V lost 6 bases and J lost 4, with 13 bases in between. Germline V gene lookup returns CDR1 MDHEN and CDR2 SYDVKM. The CDR3 totals 14 residues. Every one of the patients relapsed after autologous stem cell transplantation (brentuximab vedotin exposure was variable). Relapsed/refractory classical Hodgkin lymphoma patients had complete, partial or progressive responses.

The sequence came from a human donor with classical Hodgkin lymphoma. This chain uses TRBV28 with TRBJ1-5; D gene ambiguous. Sequences were derived from peripheral blood mononuclear cells (PBMCs), sampled at baseline. CDR3 nucleotide sequence: TGTGCCAGCAGGCGAGAGGTGAGGAATCAGCCCCAGCATTTT. Its protein is CASRREVRNQPQHF. The complete variable domain, with remaining parts taken from reference TRBV28 and TRBJ1-5, reads DVKVTQSSRYLVKRTGEKVFLECVQDMDHENMFWYRQDPGLGLRLIYFSYDVKMKEKGDIPEGYSVSREKKERFSLILESASTNQTSMYLCASRREVRNQPQHFGDGTRLSIL.